This is a list of T cell receptor beta chains from one sample in a study of T-cell memory formation after mild COVID-19. Using its own MiXCR run on the 5' RACE reads, TCRdb lists one record per CDR3 protein. The sample includes fewer than 250,000 distinct CDR3 sequences, about 27% of them seen just once. The sequenced sample consisted of PBMCs or a T cell subset sorted from them (not recorded which). The receptors come from an adult woman who had mild COVID-19 (a few samples of this study predate the infection). Cell type and time point are not known. CDR3s include the opening cysteine and the closing phenylalanine or tryptophan. The D gene is left open where the match is weak. Clone size, where shown, is once, few, many, or a class for clones that have expanded.

DNA: TGTGCCAGCTTTCCGCAGGGGACGATCGGAGACACTGAAGCTTTCTTT
CDR3: CASFPQGTIGDTEAFF
size: -
V: TRBV7-9
J: TRBJ1-1
D: -

DNA: TGCGCCAGCAGCCCTAGGACAGGGATGGATGAAAAACTGTTTTTT
CDR3: CASSPRTGMDEKLFF
size: -
V: TRBV5-1
J: TRBJ1-4
D: TRBD1

DNA: TGTGCCAGAAGAGCGGGGGAGGAAGATACGCAGTATTTT
CDR3: CARRAGEEDTQYF
size: -
V: TRBV7-9
J: TRBJ2-3
D: TRBD2

DNA: TGCAGTGCTAGTAAACTAGCGGGGGCCCTCACGGATACGCAGTATTTT
CDR3: CSASKLAGALTDTQYF
size: few
V: TRBV20-1
J: TRBJ2-3
D: TRBD2

DNA: TGTGCCAGCAGATCGGACGGGCCCACTGAAGCTTTCTTT
CDR3: CASRSDGPTEAFF
size: -
V: TRBV2
J: TRBJ1-1
D: -

DNA: TGTGCCAGCACTGGCGGGACTAGCAATCAGCCCCAGCATTTT
CDR3: CASTGGTSNQPQHF
size: -
V: TRBV28
J: TRBJ1-5
D: -

DNA: TGTGCCAGCACCCAGACTAGCGGGGCCCAGAGCGAGCAGTTCTTC
CDR3: CASTQTSGAQSEQFF
size: -
V: TRBV12-3/TRBV12-4
J: TRBJ2-1
D: TRBD2

DNA: TGTGCCAGCAATACACACGGGACAGTCTATGGCTACACCTTC
CDR3: CASNTHGTVYGYTF
size: few
V: TRBV6-2/TRBV6-3
J: TRBJ1-2
D: TRBD1

DNA: TGCGCCAGCAGCCCCCCTCCATCCTACAATGAGCAGTTCTTC
CDR3: CASSPPPSYNEQFF
size: -
V: TRBV5-1
J: TRBJ2-1
D: -

DNA: TGTGCCAGCAGTCTGGAACAGCAAGCTTTCTTT
CDR3: CASSLEQQAFF
size: few
V: TRBV25-1
J: TRBJ1-1
D: -

DNA: TGTGCCAGCAGCGTAGAGTCTCTGCGGGAGGGGTTCAGTGAGCAGTTCTTC
CDR3: CASSVESLREGFSEQFF
size: -
V: TRBV9
J: TRBJ2-1
D: TRBD2

DNA: TGCAGTGCTAGAGATAGTAACAGTCAGTACGAGCAGTACTTC
CDR3: CSARDSNSQYEQYF
size: -
V: TRBV20-1
J: TRBJ2-7
D: -

DNA: TGCAGTGCTAGAGATCGGATTGGGACAGGGGTTAGCAATCAGCCCCAGCATTTT
CDR3: CSARDRIGTGVSNQPQHF
size: -
V: TRBV20-1
J: TRBJ1-5
D: TRBD1

DNA: TGCAGTGCAGATCCGGGACCCATTTACGAGCAGTACTTC
CDR3: CSADPGPIYEQYF
size: few
V: TRBV20-1
J: TRBJ2-7
D: -

DNA: TGTGCCAGCAGTTCCGGACAGGTCAGCAATCAGCCCCAGCATTTT
CDR3: CASSSGQVSNQPQHF
size: few
V: TRBV6-5
J: TRBJ1-5
D: TRBD1

DNA: TGTGCCAGCAGTTTACCCGGTAGGGTCTTCGAGCAGTACTTC
CDR3: CASSLPGRVFEQYF
size: -
V: TRBV27
J: TRBJ2-7
D: -

DNA: TGTGCCAGCAGGTCCAGAGCCCTGCAAGAGACCCAGTACTTC
CDR3: CASRSRALQETQYF
size: few
V: TRBV11-2
J: TRBJ2-5
D: -

DNA: TGTGCCAGCAGCTTAAACGTAGGACAGGGATTTCAGAATGAGCAGTTCTTC
CDR3: CASSLNVGQGFQNEQFF
size: -
V: TRBV7-2
J: TRBJ2-1
D: TRBD1

DNA: TGTGCCAGCGCGCTCTCCCCCAGCGGGGGGTACAATGAGCAGTTCTTC
CDR3: CASALSPSGGYNEQFF
size: -
V: TRBV18
J: TRBJ2-1
D: TRBD2

DNA: TGTGCCAGCAGCTTAAGAACAGCGGGGGGGCCTGGGACAGATACGCAGTATTTT
CDR3: CASSLRTAGGPGTDTQYF
size: -
V: TRBV7-3
J: TRBJ2-3
D: TRBD2

DNA: TGTGCCAGCACGCTGGGGCCTTCTTTCAGGACAGGGCGCCCTGGAAACACCATATATTTT
CDR3: CASTLGPSFRTGRPGNTIYF
size: few
V: TRBV2
J: TRBJ1-3
D: TRBD1

DNA: TGTGCCACCAGTGATTTGCCCCAGACTAGCACAGATACGCAGTATTTT
CDR3: CATSDLPQTSTDTQYF
size: -
V: TRBV24-1
J: TRBJ2-3
D: -

DNA: TGCGCCAGCAGCTTGGTCCCAGGGGACTACAATGAGCAGTTCTTC
CDR3: CASSLVPGDYNEQFF
size: -
V: TRBV5-1
J: TRBJ2-1
D: -

DNA: TGTGCCAGCAGTTACCGGACCACGACAGGGGGAACTGAAGCTTTCTTT
CDR3: CASSYRTTTGGTEAFF
size: -
V: TRBV6-5
J: TRBJ1-1
D: TRBD1

DNA: TGTGCCAGCAGCTTCGGACTAGCGGGCCTCTCCTACAATGAGCAGTTCTTC
CDR3: CASSFGLAGLSYNEQFF
size: few
V: TRBV7-9
J: TRBJ2-1
D: TRBD2

DNA: TGTGCCAGCAGTATAGGGACAGGACAAGAGACCCAGTACTTC
CDR3: CASSIGTGQETQYF
size: -
V: TRBV2
J: TRBJ2-5
D: TRBD1

DNA: TGCGCCAGCAGCCAAGAAGTGGCGAGGACAGGGGGCCAAGAGACCCAGTACTTC
CDR3: CASSQEVARTGGQETQYF
size: few
V: TRBV4-1
J: TRBJ2-5
D: TRBD1

DNA: TGTGCCAGCAGTTACAAGTGGGAGCAGTACTTC
CDR3: CASSYKWEQYF
size: -
V: TRBV6-5
J: TRBJ2-7
D: -

DNA: TGTGCCAGCAGTCCCCTGACTAGCGGGAGGCGCGAGCAGTACTTC
CDR3: CASSPLTSGRREQYF
size: -
V: TRBV12-3/TRBV12-4
J: TRBJ2-7
D: TRBD2

DNA: TGCAGCGTTGAAGGGGGGACTAGTCTTGAGCAGTTCTTC
CDR3: CSVEGGTSLEQFF
size: few
V: TRBV29-1
J: TRBJ2-1
D: TRBD2

DNA: TGTGCCACCAGTGATTTCGATGAGCAGTTCTTC
CDR3: CATSDFDEQFF
size: -
V: TRBV24-1
J: TRBJ2-1
D: -

DNA: TGTGCCAGCAGTTCAGGGCTCCTGCATCGTGGCTACACCTTC
CDR3: CASSSGLLHRGYTF
size: few
V: TRBV27
J: TRBJ1-2
D: -

DNA: TGTGCCAGCAGCCTGACGGGACAGGGGGCCAATGAAGCTTTCTTT
CDR3: CASSLTGQGANEAFF
size: -
V: TRBV13
J: TRBJ1-1
D: TRBD1

DNA: TGTGCCAGCATTTGGGACAATGAGCAGTTCTTC
CDR3: CASIWDNEQFF
size: -
V: TRBV6-5
J: TRBJ2-1
D: -

DNA: TGTGCCAGCAGCAGCCGTCAGGGGGCGGTCACAGATACGCAGTATTTT
CDR3: CASSSRQGAVTDTQYF
size: few
V: TRBV7-4
J: TRBJ2-3
D: TRBD1

DNA: TGCGCCAGCAGAGACCAGGGAACTGGAAACACCATATATTTT
CDR3: CASRDQGTGNTIYF
size: -
V: TRBV5-1
J: TRBJ1-3
D: -

DNA: TGTGCCAGCAGCTTGGGGACAGGGGACAACTATGGCTACACCTTC
CDR3: CASSLGTGDNYGYTF
size: once
V: TRBV5-6
J: TRBJ1-2
D: TRBD1

DNA: TGTGCCATCAGGGCCTTTGACACTGAAGCTTTCTTT
CDR3: CAIRAFDTEAFF
size: -
V: TRBV10-3
J: TRBJ1-1
D: -

DNA: TGTGCCAGCAGCTTAGATGACGAACAGGGGCACACAGATACGCAGTATTTT
CDR3: CASSLDDEQGHTDTQYF
size: -
V: TRBV11-2
J: TRBJ2-3
D: TRBD1

DNA: TGTGCCAGCAGCGTAGAGCCCGGGGGGCGTGTCGGGGAGCTGTTTTTT
CDR3: CASSVEPGGRVGELFF
size: -
V: TRBV9
J: TRBJ2-2
D: -

DNA: TGTGCCAGCAGCTTAGTAGCGGGAGGGCCCGAGCAGTACTTC
CDR3: CASSLVAGGPEQYF
size: few
V: TRBV7-2
J: TRBJ2-7
D: TRBD2

DNA: TGTGCTGAGGGATCGGGACAGGGTCTAGATGAGCAGTTCTTC
CDR3: CAEGSGQGLDEQFF
size: few
V: TRBV7-9
J: TRBJ2-1
D: TRBD1

DNA: TGTGCCAGCCAACCGACCGGAAAGAACACTGAAGCTTTCTTT
CDR3: CASQPTGKNTEAFF
size: -
V: TRBV12-3/TRBV12-4
J: TRBJ1-1
D: -

DNA: TGTGCCACCCACTGGCCAGGGACCGGGGAGCTGTTTTTT
CDR3: CATHWPGTGELFF
size: -
V: TRBV10-3
J: TRBJ2-2
D: -

DNA: TGTGCCAGCAGCTCCCAAGAATCTACCGGGACAGGAGAGACCCAGTACTTC
CDR3: CASSSQESTGTGETQYF
size: -
V: TRBV7-2
J: TRBJ2-5
D: TRBD1

DNA: TGCGCCAGCACCTCGGAGGGGGGCTTGGCAGATACGCAGTATTTT
CDR3: CASTSEGGLADTQYF
size: few
V: TRBV5-1
J: TRBJ2-3
D: -

DNA: TGTGCCAGCAGCCCCGATCAAGGAAACACCATATATTTT
CDR3: CASSPDQGNTIYF
size: -
V: TRBV9
J: TRBJ1-3
D: -

DNA: TGTGCTAGCAGCTATGGGACTAGCGGCTCCCAGGAGCAGTACTTC
CDR3: CASSYGTSGSQEQYF
size: -
V: TRBV7-7
J: TRBJ2-7
D: TRBD2

DNA: TGTGCCAGCAGCTTCCCGGGGACTAGCGGTTTCTCGGGGGAGCAGTACTTC
CDR3: CASSFPGTSGFSGEQYF
size: few
V: TRBV7-2
J: TRBJ2-7
D: TRBD2

DNA: TGTGCCAGCAGCGGGCCGACTAGCGGAGTTACCTACGATGAGCAGTTCTTC
CDR3: CASSGPTSGVTYDEQFF
size: -
V: TRBV7-9
J: TRBJ2-1
D: TRBD2

DNA: TGTGCCAGCAGTGTCCTCGGACAGGGCACTTACGAGCAGTACTTC
CDR3: CASSVLGQGTYEQYF
size: -
V: TRBV28
J: TRBJ2-7
D: TRBD1

DNA: TGTGCCAGCAGTGAATCTCGAGCCTACGAGCAGTTCTTC
CDR3: CASSESRAYEQFF
size: few
V: TRBV25-1
J: TRBJ2-1
D: -

DNA: TGTGCCAGCACCTACGGGGACACCGGGGAGCTGTTTTTT
CDR3: CASTYGDTGELFF
size: few
V: TRBV7-9
J: TRBJ2-2
D: -

DNA: TGTGCCAGCACCACACGCCGGGGGGGGCCCCTGGAGACCCAGTACTTC
CDR3: CASTTRRGGPLETQYF
size: -
V: TRBV6-1
J: TRBJ2-5
D: TRBD2

DNA: TGCAGCGTTGAAGCCCCGGCCGGGACTAGATATGACGAGCAGTACTTC
CDR3: CSVEAPAGTRYDEQYF
size: -
V: TRBV29-1
J: TRBJ2-7
D: TRBD2

DNA: TGTGCCTGGTATAAAGCTACAGCCAGCCGGACCCAGTACTTC
CDR3: CAWYKATASRTQYF
size: -
V: TRBV30
J: TRBJ2-5
D: -

DNA: TGCGCCAGCAGCTTCAGGACAGGGGACACCGGGGAGCTGTTTTTT
CDR3: CASSFRTGDTGELFF
size: -
V: TRBV5-1
J: TRBJ2-2
D: TRBD1

DNA: TGTGCCAGTGACAGGGGGACTACTGAAGCTTTCTTT
CDR3: CASDRGTTEAFF
size: few
V: TRBV19
J: TRBJ1-1
D: TRBD1

DNA: TGTGCCAGCAGTACTAGGACTAGCGGGGCACCGGGGGTGGAGAATGAGCAGTTCTTC
CDR3: CASSTRTSGAPGVENEQFF
size: once
V: TRBV21-1
J: TRBJ2-1
D: -